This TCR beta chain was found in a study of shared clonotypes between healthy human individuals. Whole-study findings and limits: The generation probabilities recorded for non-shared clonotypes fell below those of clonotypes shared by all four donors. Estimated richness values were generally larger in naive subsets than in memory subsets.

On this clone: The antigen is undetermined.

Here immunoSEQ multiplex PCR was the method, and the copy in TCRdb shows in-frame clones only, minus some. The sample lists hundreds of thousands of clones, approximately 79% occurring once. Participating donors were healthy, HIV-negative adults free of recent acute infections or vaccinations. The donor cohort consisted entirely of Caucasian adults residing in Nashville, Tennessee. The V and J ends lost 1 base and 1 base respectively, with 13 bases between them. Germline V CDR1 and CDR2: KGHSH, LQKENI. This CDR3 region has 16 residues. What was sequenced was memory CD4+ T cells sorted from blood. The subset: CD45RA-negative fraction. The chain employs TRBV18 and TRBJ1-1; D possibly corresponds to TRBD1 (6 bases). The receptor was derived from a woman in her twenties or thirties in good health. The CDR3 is CASSPREQGANTEAFF. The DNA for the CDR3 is TGTGCCAGCTCACCACGGGAACAGGGTGCGAACACTGAAGCTTTCTTT.